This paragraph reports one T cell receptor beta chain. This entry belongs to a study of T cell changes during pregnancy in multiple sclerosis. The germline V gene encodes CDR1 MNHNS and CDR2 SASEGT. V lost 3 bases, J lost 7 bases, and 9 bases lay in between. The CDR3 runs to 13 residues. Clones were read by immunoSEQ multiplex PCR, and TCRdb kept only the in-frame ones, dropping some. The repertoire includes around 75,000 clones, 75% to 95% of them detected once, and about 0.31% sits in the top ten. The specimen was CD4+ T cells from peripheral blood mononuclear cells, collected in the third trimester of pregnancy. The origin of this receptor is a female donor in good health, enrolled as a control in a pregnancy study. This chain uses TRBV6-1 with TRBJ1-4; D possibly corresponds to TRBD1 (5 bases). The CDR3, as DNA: TGTGCCAGCAGTGACAGGGTCCTTGAAAAACTGTTTTTT. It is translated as CASSDRVLEKLFF.